Each of the 27 T cell receptor beta chains below was sequenced from the same sample in a study of blood T cell repertoires in COVID-19. Measured with immunoSEQ multiplex PCR; TCRdb has only the in-frame clones, and not every one. Here the sample spans fewer than 200,000 clones, less than 85% being singletons. What was sequenced was PBMCs or T cells enriched from blood (not recorded which). The origin of the receptors is a man aged 50 to 59 who had recovered from COVID-19.

Points on this clone: Mismatch with germline at one junction end may stem from a read error. The genes are TRBV5-6 and TRBJ2-6; TRBD1 is a possible D gene (5 bases). From germline, CDR1 is SGHDT and CDR2 YYEEEE. The CDR3 contains 14 residues. The CDR3 loop reads CASGHQRTASVLTF. The DNA of the CDR3 is TGTGCCAGCGGACATCAGAGGACCGCCAGCGTCCTGACTTTC.

The chain links TRBV5-4 to TRBJ2-1; TRBD2 matches at 15 bases. The length of the CDR3 is 16 residues. V lost 3 bases, J lost 4 bases, and 2 bases stayed unmatched. Germline V gives CDR1 SGHNT, CDR2 YYREEE (reference sequence). Written as DNA, the CDR3 is TGTGCCAGCAGCTGGGGGACTAGCGGGGGGTACAATGAGCAGTTCTTC. Protein sequence: CASSWGTSGGYNEQFF. The full variable domain, its missing parts supplied by reference TRBV5-4 and TRBJ2-1, is ETGVTQSPTHLIKTRGQQVTLRCSSQSGHNTVSWYQQALGQGPQFIFQYYREEENGRGNFPPRFSGLQFPNYSSELNVNALELDDSALYLCASSWGTSGGYNEQFFGPGTRLTVL.

This chain connects TRBV18 to TRBJ1-2, with 8 positions matching TRBD1. Germline values: CDR1 KGHSH, CDR2 LQKENI. The ends lost 8 bases at V and 3 bases at J; junction bases unmatched: 8. There are 14 residues in the CDR3. CDR3 residues: CASRDRTGDYGYTF. The DNA for the CDR3 is TGTGCCAGCCGGGACAGGACAGGAGACTATGGCTACACCTTC.

The V and J genes are TRBV28 and TRBJ2-3, with 8 bases identical to TRBD2. Germline values: CDR1 MDHEN, CDR2 SYDVKM. V lost 6 bases to trimming and J lost 5 bases; unmatched junction nucleotides: 10. The CDR3 length is 15 residues. In DNA form, the CDR3 reads TGTGCCAGCAGCCAGACCGGGGGGGCGGGAGATACGCAGTATTTT. Translation: CASSQTGGAGDTQYF.

This clone was found once. V and J are TRBV4-1 and TRBJ1-3, with D unclear. CDR3 size: 17 residues. Trimming left V 3 bases short and J 0 bases short, with 15 bases between. The germline V gene has CDR1 MGHRA and CDR2 YSYEKL. CDR3 sequence reads: CASSQASRSYSGNTIYF. The DNA for the CDR3 is TGCGCCAGCAGCCAGGCCTCGAGGTCATACTCTGGAAACACCATATATTTT.

The rearrangement joins TRBV12-3 or TRBV12-4 to TRBJ2-2; the D is unclear. V gave up 6 bases and J gave up 5 bases, with 10 bases separating them. The CDR3 loop spans 13 amino acids. The chain's CDR3 is CASRNRWTGELFF. The CDR3 bases are TGTGCCAGCAGGAACCGGTGGACCGGGGAGCTGTTTTTT.

This chain links TRBV5-1 with TRBJ2-3, with D maybe TRBD1 (5 bases). The CDR3 is made up of 15 amino acids. Germline CDR1 is SGHRS and CDR2 is YFSETQ. V was trimmed by 5 bases and J by 0 bases, leaving 13 bases between them. The CDR3 reads CASSLQGSSTDTQYF. Here the CDR3 DNA reads TGCGCCAGCAGTTTGCAGGGATCTAGCACAGATACGCAGTATTTT.

This clone has only a few counts. The genes are TRBV5-5 and TRBJ2-7, with TRBD2 matching over 14 bases. The J segment lost 4 bases and the V segment lost 4 bases, leaving 4 bases of the junction unmatched. Germline values: CDR1 SGHKS, CDR2 YYEKEE (reference sequence). The length of the CDR3 is 15 residues. As DNA, the CDR3 is TGTGCCAGCAGCGGCGGGACTAGCGGGGGTTACGAGCAGTACTTC. Its protein product is CASSGGTSGGYEQYF.

The V gene is TRBV7-9, the J gene TRBJ1-1; 8 bases are shared with TRBD1. The J segment lost 4 bases and the V segment lost 5 bases, leaving 6 bases of the junction unmatched. Germline values: CDR1 SEHNR, CDR2 FQNEAQ (reference sequence). CDR3 length: 14 residues. As DNA, the CDR3 is TGTGCCAGCAGCCCGGGACAGGTAAGCACTGAAGCTTTCTTT. The encoded protein is CASSPGQVSTEAFF.

The CDR3, as DNA: TGTGCCAGCAGCTCCCCTGGGTCCACAGGACGCCGTTATGGCTACACCTTC. Amino acid sequence: CASSSPGSTGRRYGYTF. This sequence joins TRBV7-2 and TRBJ1-2; a weak D match, TRBD1 (5 bases). Deletions cut 4 bases from V and 5 bases from J, with 23 bases between. This CDR3 region has 17 residues. The V gene's germline CDR1 is SGHTA and CDR2 FQGNSA. The variable domain in full, with the rest retrieved from reference TRBV7-2 and TRBJ1-2, is GAGVSQSPSNKVTEKGKDVELRCDPISGHTALYWYRQSLGQGLEFLIYFQGNSAPDKSGLPSDRFSAERTGGSVSTLTIQRTQQEDSAVYLCASSSPGSTGRRYGYTFGSGTRLTVV.

The chain has TRBV6-2 or TRBV6-3 and TRBJ1-4, with D unresolved. The germline V gene encodes CDR1 MNHEY and CDR2 SVGEGT. This CDR3 spans 16 amino acids. The germline V and J ends were trimmed by 5 bases and 0 bases, with 13 bases remaining between them. CDR3 region: CASSVLGPATNEKLFF. The CDR3 bases are TGTGCCAGCAGTGTCCTGGGCCCTGCAACTAATGAAAAACTGTTTTTT.

The chain employs TRBV7-3 and TRBJ1-1, with TRBD1 matching over 9 bases. V shed 6 bases, J shed 11 bases, and the junction held 7 bases outside the gene matches. The length of the CDR3 is 12 residues. CDR1 is SGHTA, CDR2 FQGTGA, per germline. The CDR3 DNA sequence: TGTGCCAGCAGTCCCGGGACAGGGCTGGCTTTCTTT. Amino acid sequence: CASSPGTGLAFF.

This sequence joins TRBV19 and TRBJ1-6; the D gene is possibly TRBD1 (5 bases). Deletions cut 3 bases from V and 8 bases from J, with 20 bases between. Germline-derived CDR1 and CDR2 are LNHDA and SQIVND (reference sequence). The CDR3 totals 17 residues. The CDR3: CASSITGGTGRHSPLHF. Written as DNA, the CDR3 is TGTGCCAGTAGTATCACAGGCGGGACCGGGAGGCATTCACCCCTCCACTTT.

The genes are TRBV20-1 and TRBJ1-6, with 8 bases lining up with TRBD1. The germline V gene has CDR1 DFQATT and CDR2 SNEGSKA (reference sequence). The CDR3 runs 15 residues. After removal of 3 bases from V and 9 bases from J, the junction contained 10 bases not matched to a gene. As DNA, the CDR3 is TGCAGTGCTAGTCTTTCCAGGGGGCAAGGTTCACCCCTCCACTTT. Protein sequence: CSASLSRGQGSPLHF.

The V and J genes are TRBV6-2 or TRBV6-3 and TRBJ1-5; 11 bases map to TRBD1. CDR1 is MNHEY and CDR2 is SVGEGT in the germline V gene. This CDR3 is 17 amino acids long. V lost 2 bases, J lost 4 bases, and 7 bases stayed unmatched. The CDR3 DNA is TGTGCCAGCAGTTACCCTGGGGGGGACAGGGGGAATCAGCCCCAGCATTTT. It yields the protein CASSYPGGDRGNQPQHF.

The V call is TRBV20-1, the J call TRBJ2-7, with 10 bases matching TRBD2. The CDR3 consists of 15 residues. CDR1 and CDR2 from the germline V gene are DFQATT and SNEGSKA (reference sequence). Losses at the gene ends were 3 bases for V and 6 bases for J; bases not matched to a gene: 11. The CDR3 bases are TGCAGTGCTAGTGCCCTGGGACTAGCGCCGGGCGAGCAGTACTTC. It is translated as CSASALGLAPGEQYF.

The chain has TRBV5-4 and TRBJ1-1; D gene unclear. The CDR3 sequence is 14 residues long. Trimming pared 5 bases from V and 5 bases from J, leaving 16 bases between. CDR1 and CDR2 (germline): SGHNT, YYREEE (reference sequence). In nucleotides, the CDR3 is TGTGCCAGCAGTCCCGGTGGTCGGGAGACTGAAGCTTTCTTT. Residues: CASSPGGRETEAFF.

CDR3 residues: CASSMRSQMNTEAFF. The CDR3 region has the DNA TGTGCCAGTAGTATGAGGTCGCAGATGAACACTGAAGCTTTCTTT. The V call is TRBV19, the J call TRBJ1-1; no clear D. The germline gives CDR1 LNHDA, CDR2 SQIVND (reference sequence). V lost 3 bases, J lost 0 bases, and 11 bases lay in between. The CDR3 is 15 amino acids.

This clone was detected only a few times. The V call is TRBV5-1, the J call TRBJ1-3; D is uncertain. V lost 2 bases to trimming and J lost 0 bases, with 12 bases between them. This CDR3 spans 16 amino acids. The V gene's germline CDR1 is SGHRS and CDR2 YFSETQ. The CDR3: CASSFFSGISGNTIYF. The CDR3 DNA reads as TGCGCCAGCAGCTTCTTTTCCGGGATCTCTGGAAACACCATATATTTT.

The V and J genes are TRBV12-3 or TRBV12-4 and TRBJ1-2; 11 bases are a match to TRBD1. Trimming took 6 bases from V and 8 from J; bases not matched to a gene: 2. The CDR3 spans 12 residues. The CDR3 bases are TGTGCCAGCAGGGGACAGGGGGGCGGCTACACCTTC. Its protein is CASRGQGGGYTF.

The chain has TRBV5-4 and TRBJ2-1; 9 positions match TRBD1. Looked up from germline, CDR1 is SGHNT and CDR2 is YYREEE (reference sequence). Germline trimming cut 4 bases from V and 1 base from J; bases unmatched to any gene: 3. The CDR3 extends over 15 amino acids. The CDR3 bases are TGTGCCAGCAGCCGGACAGGGGTGTCCTACAATGAGCAGTTCTTC. Its translation is CASSRTGVSYNEQFF. Full variable domain (remainder filled in from reference TRBV5-4 and TRBJ2-1): ETGVTQSPTHLIKTRGQQVTLRCSSQSGHNTVSWYQQALGQGPQFIFQYYREEENGRGNFPPRFSGLQFPNYSSELNVNALELDDSALYLCASSRTGVSYNEQFFGPGTRLTVL.

The J gene is TRBJ2-7, the V gene TRBV4-1; tentatively, D is TRBD2 (6 bases). The CDR3 loop spans 15 amino acids. Between the trimmed V and J ends, which lost 5 bases and 5 bases, there was a span of 19 bases. Germline loops: CDR1 MGHRA, CDR2 YSYEKL. CDR3 DNA: TGCGCCAGCAGCTCCCGAAGTGGAGGGTATAACGAGCAGTACTTC. It yields the protein CASSSRSGGYNEQYF.

The gene calls are TRBV7-8 and TRBJ2-1; 10 nucleotides align to TRBD1. Losses at the gene ends were 11 bases for V and 4 bases for J; bases not matched to a gene: 11. CDR3 length equals 15 residues. Germline V gene lookup returns CDR1 SGHVS and CDR2 FQNEAQ. CDR3 loop: CALGSGQGLYNEQFF. The CDR3 nucleotides read TGTGCCCTAGGGTCGGGACAGGGGCTTTACAATGAGCAGTTCTTC.

V and J are TRBV12-5 and TRBJ1-6; no reliable D call. V was cut by 7 bases and J by 8 bases, with 15 bases left in between. The CDR3 spans 14 residues. Per the germline V gene, CDR1 is LGHNT and CDR2 is FRNRAP. The CDR3 here is CASVGPSRYSPLHF. The CDR3 nucleotides read TGTGCTAGTGTGGGCCCCTCCCGGTATTCACCCCTCCACTTT.

The genes are TRBV7-9 and TRBJ1-5; 10 bases align to TRBD1. J gave up 1 base and V 5 bases, and 5 bases lay outside the gene matches. Germline V gives CDR1 SEHNR, CDR2 FQNEAQ (reference sequence). There are 16 residues in the CDR3. Here the CDR3 reads CASSPSTGGSNQPQHF. CDR3 coding DNA: TGTGCCAGCAGCCCCTCGACAGGGGGCAGCAATCAGCCCCAGCATTTT. Full variable domain (remainder filled in from reference TRBV7-9 and TRBJ1-5): DTGVSQNPRHKITKRGQNVTFRCDPISEHNRLYWYRQTLGQGPEFLTYFQNEAQLEKSRLLSDRFSAERPKGSFSTLEIQRTEQGDSAMYLCASSPSTGGSNQPQHFGDGTRLSIL.

This chain connects TRBV5-1 to TRBJ2-7; 7 bases line up with TRBD1. V gave up 2 bases and J gave up 4 bases; unmatched junction bases: 6. This CDR3 comprises 14 residues. Germline CDR1 and CDR2: SGHRS and YFSETQ. CDR3 in amino acids: CASSFGQDSYEQYF. In DNA form, the CDR3 reads TGCGCCAGCAGCTTCGGACAGGACTCTTACGAGCAGTACTTC. Drawing the rest from reference TRBV5-1 and TRBJ2-7, the complete variable domain is KAGVTQTPRYLIKTRGQQVTLSCSPISGHRSVSWYQQTPGQGLQFLFEYFSETQRNKGNFPGRFSGRQFSNSRSEMNVSTLELGDSALYLCASSFGQDSYEQYFGPGTRLTVT.

This sequence joins TRBV2 and TRBJ1-2; D unclear. Germline V gene lookup returns CDR1 SNHLY and CDR2 FYNNEI. This CDR3 is 12 amino acids long. With 9 bases removed from V and 11 bases from J, the gap between germline ends came to 19 bases. In DNA, the CDR3 is TGTGCCAGTAGATACGAGGGAGCGGGGTACACCTTC. Residues: CASRYEGAGYTF. Complete variable domain (other parts from reference TRBV2 and TRBJ1-2): EPEVTQTPSHQVTQMGQEVILRCVPISNHLYFYWYRQILGQKVEFLVSFYNNEISEKSEIFDDQFSVERPDGSNFTLKIRSTKLEDSAMYFCASRYEGAGYTFGSGTRLTVV.